These 28 T cell receptor beta chains came from one sample sequenced in a study of breast tumors, draining lymph nodes, adjacent tissues. TCRdb passed the multiplex PCR reads through MiXCR, listing each CDR3 protein once. There are 45,000 to 60,000 distinct CDR3 sequences in the sample; 20% to 25% occur only once, and approximately 8% lies in the top ten. Input material: breast tumor tissue. These receptors were taken from a female donor with breast cancer. Some clones in this sample may be carry-over from other donors' samples.

This clonotype was recorded at least ten times. The rearrangement joins TRBV5-1 to TRBJ2-2; 10 bases agree with TRBD1. V shed 4 bases, J shed 3 bases, and the junction held 3 bases outside the gene matches. In germline, CDR1 is SGHRS, CDR2 YFSETQ. This CDR3 comprises 15 residues. CDR3 sequence: CASSRDRGYTGELFF. In DNA form, the CDR3 reads TGCGCCAGCAGCCGGGACAGGGGATACACCGGGGAGCTGTTTTTT.

The chain links TRBV5-1 to TRBJ2-2; D is possibly TRBD2 (6 bases). This CDR3 region has 19 residues. The V gene's germline CDR1 is SGHRS and CDR2 YFSETQ. The ends were cut back, 3 bases at V and 2 bases at J, with 23 bases in the middle. The CDR3 loop is CASSWAPGLSHANTGELFF. The CDR3 DNA follows: TGCGCCAGCAGCTGGGCCCCGGGACTTAGCCACGCCAACACCGGGGAGCTGTTTTTT. Variable domain in full (rest from reference TRBV5-1 and TRBJ2-2): KAGVTQTPRYLIKTRGQQVTLSCSPISGHRSVSWYQQTPGQGLQFLFEYFSETQRNKGNFPGRFSGRQFSNSRSEMNVSTLELGDSALYLCASSWAPGLSHANTGELFFGEGSRLTVL.

Many counts were recorded for this clonotype. V and J are TRBV2 and TRBJ1-5; TRBD1 aligns across 8 bases. Trimming at V came to 7 bases and at J to 6 bases, leaving 11 bases not matched to a gene. The CDR3 is 15 amino acids. Germline CDR1 reads SNHLY; CDR2 reads FYNNEI. CDR3 protein: CASILDRARGQPQHF. For the CDR3, the DNA is TGTGCCAGCATCTTGGACAGGGCTCGGGGTCAGCCCCAGCATTTT. Filled out from reference TRBV2 and TRBJ1-5, the complete variable domain reads EPEVTQTPSHQVTQMGQEVILRCVPISNHLYFYWYRQILGQKVEFLVSFYNNEISEKSEIFDDQFSVERPDGSNFTLKIRSTKLEDSAMYFCASILDRARGQPQHFGDGTRLSIL.

This chain links TRBV5-4 with TRBJ2-7, with D tentatively TRBD2 (5 bases). V was clipped by 0 bases and J by 2 bases, with 21 bases between them. Germline CDR1 reads SGHNT; CDR2 reads YYREEE (reference sequence). The CDR3 runs 18 residues. The CDR3 DNA sequence: TGTGCCAGCAGCTTGGGGTTCTGGGGAGAAGGCTACCCCTACGAGCAGTACTTC. Translation: CASSLGFWGEGYPYEQYF.

This clonotype has a count of ten or more. The CDR3, as DNA: TGTGCCAGTAGTAATACGGTCACCCCTTCGGGCGAGCAGTACTTC. Translation gives CASSNTVTPSGEQYF. The rearrangement joins TRBV19 to TRBJ2-7, with D hard to call. The CDR3 covers 15 residues. Per germline, CDR1 LNHDA and CDR2 SQIVND (reference sequence). V lost 4 bases, J lost 6 bases, and 19 bases lay in between.

This clonotype was seen many times. This rearrangement joins TRBV5-5 to TRBJ1-2, with no clear D. V lost 0 bases and J lost 7, with 13 bases in between. Per the germline V gene, CDR1 is SGHKS and CDR2 is YYEKEE (reference sequence). The CDR3 runs to 14 residues. This CDR3 is CASSLVRQSGGYTF. CDR3 bases: TGTGCCAGCAGCTTGGTTCGACAAAGTGGTGGCTACACCTTC. Full variable domain (outside the CDR3, taken from reference TRBV5-5 and TRBJ1-2): DAGVTQSPTHLIKTRGQQVTLRCSPISGHKSVSWYQQVLGQGPQFIFQYYEKEERGRGNFPDRFSARQFPNYSSELNVNALLLGDSALYLCASSLVRQSGGYTFGSGTRLTVV.

V is TRBV2 and J is TRBJ2-6; 10 nucleotides align to TRBD1. The CDR3 extends over 17 amino acids. Trimming at V came to 6 bases and at J to 2 bases, leaving 7 bases not matched to a gene. The germline gives CDR1 SNHLY, CDR2 FYNNEI. DNA of the CDR3: TGTGCCAGCAGAGAGACAGGGGGCGGTCCTGGGGCCAACGTCCTGACTTTC. This codes for CASRETGGGPGANVLTF.

In its sample, this clonotype was seen many times. At one boundary the junction diverges from the germline segment, which might be a read error. The V and J genes are TRBV20-1 and TRBJ2-7; D may match TRBD1 or TRBD2 (5 bases each). Per the germline V gene, CDR1 is DFQATT and CDR2 is SNEGSKA (reference sequence). The CDR3 contains 11 residues. The CDR3 spells CSARGAYEQYF. CDR3 coding DNA: TGCAGTGCAAGAGGGGCCTACGAGCAGTACTTC.

This clonotype has at least ten counts. The chain is built from TRBV9 and TRBJ2-2; D perhaps matches TRBD2 (6 bases). The CDR3 contains 13 residues. Trimming cost V 3 bases and J 9 bases, with 12 bases left between them. Germline loops: CDR1 SGDLS, CDR2 YYNGEE. CDR3 DNA: TGTGCCAGCAGCGGATCTAGCGAGCGGGAGCTGTTTTTT. Translating it yields CASSGSSERELFF.

The gene calls are TRBV6-5 and TRBJ1-2, with a tentative D call TRBD1 (6 bases). The germline V gene encodes CDR1 MNHEY and CDR2 SVGAGI. The CDR3 sequence is 14 residues long. V lost 5 bases and J lost 0, with 10 bases in between. CDR3 sequence reads: CASSPQGTNYGYTF. In DNA form, the CDR3 reads TGTGCCAGCAGTCCACAGGGAACTAACTATGGCTACACCTTC.

This clonotype occurred many times. The chain uses TRBV10-1 and TRBJ1-2; TRBD1 matches at 8 bases. The V and J ends lost 5 bases and 7 bases, in that order; junction bases with no gene match: 9. Germline-derived CDR1 and CDR2 are WNHNN and SYGVQD (reference sequence). This CDR3 comprises 14 residues. CDR3 nucleotide sequence: TGCGCCAGCAGTCCTTCAGGGGGCGAGGTTGGCTACACCTTC. Translating gives CASSPSGGEVGYTF.

As for this clonotype: With a much larger clone just one base away, this may be a read error. The CDR3 carries no conserved terminal phenylalanine or tryptophan, so it likely arises from a read error. This chain joins TRBV11-3 and TRBJ2-2; D is uncertain. The V end was cut by 1 base, the J end by 2 bases, with 5 bases between. CDR1 and CDR2 (germline): SGHNT, YENEEA. The CDR3 is 14 residues long. The CDR3 sequence is CASSLGHNTGELFS. The CDR3 DNA reads TGTGCCAGCAGCTTAGGGCATAACACCGGGGAGCTGTTTTCT.

This clonotype was seen more than once but under ten times. This chain joins TRBV29-1 and TRBJ2-3; D ambiguous. CDR3 length: 12 residues. Looked up from germline, CDR1 is SQVTM and CDR2 is ANQGSEA. Trimming took 4 bases from V and 4 from J, leaving 9 bases between them. The DNA of the CDR3 is TGCAGCGTTGTGAGAGGTGCAGATACGCAGTATTTT. Translating gives CSVVRGADTQYF.

This clonotype was detected only once. The rearrangement uses TRBV7-8 and TRBJ1-1, with a possible D match to TRBD1 (5 bases). There are 14 residues in the CDR3. Per the germline V gene, CDR1 is SGHVS and CDR2 is FQNEAQ. V lost 3 bases and J lost 0, with 8 bases in between. The CDR3, as DNA: TGTGCCAGCAGCTTCGGACAAGTGAACACTGAAGCTTTCTTT. Encoded protein: CASSFGQVNTEAFF.

The chain has TRBV29-1 and TRBJ2-2; TRBD1 might be the D (5 bases). CDR1 SQVTM and CDR2 ANQGSEA come from the germline V gene. V was trimmed by 6 bases and J by 3 bases, leaving 11 bases between them. This CDR3 has 13 amino acids. The CDR3: CSVPQGYTGELFF. CDR3 in DNA: TGCAGCGTCCCTCAGGGATACACCGGGGAGCTGTTTTTT.

Concerning this clonotype: One base away lies a much larger clone, so this may be a sequencing read error. This rearrangement joins TRBV19 to TRBJ2-6, with D perhaps given as TRBD1 or TRBD2 (5 bases each). Germline V gene lookup returns CDR1 LNHDA and CDR2 SQIVND (reference sequence). The CDR3 covers 13 residues. The CDR3 nucleotides are TGTGCCAGTGGGAGCTCTGGGGCCAACCTCCTGACTTTC. This gives the protein CASGSSGANLLTF.

This clonotype was seen ten or more times. The V gene is TRBV24-1, the J gene TRBJ2-2; TRBD1 aligns across 7 bases. Trimming removed 3 bases from V and 3 bases from J; junction bases left unmatched: 3. The CDR3 contains 15 residues. CDR1 is KGHDR, CDR2 SFDVKD, per germline. CDR3: CATSDHRGYTGELFF. The DNA for the CDR3 is TGTGCCACCAGTGATCACAGGGGATACACCGGGGAGCTGTTTTTT.

The table lists this clonotype with a few counts. The chain couples TRBV18 to TRBJ2-1, with D perhaps matching TRBD2 (6 bases). Germline V lookup: CDR1 KGHSH, CDR2 LQKENI. Trimming pared 2 bases from V and 3 bases from J, leaving 14 bases between. The CDR3 covers 16 residues. The CDR3 coding sequence is TGTGCCAGCTCACCAGAAGAACTAGCATTCTACAATGAGCAGTTCTTC. Protein product: CASSPEELAFYNEQFF. Based on the CDR3 plus reference TRBV18 and TRBJ2-1, the full variable domain is NAGVMQNPRHLVRRRGQEARLRCSPMKGHSHVYWYRQLPEEGLKFMVYLQKENIIDESGMPKERFSAEFPKEGPSILRIQQVVRGDSAAYFCASSPEELAFYNEQFFGPGTRLTVL.

In regard to this clonotype: Sequence at one end of the junction differs from germline and may be a read error. The chain combines TRBV6-1 with TRBJ2-5, with TRBD2 matching 13 bases. CDR1 MNHNS and CDR2 SASEGT come from the germline V gene. The length of the CDR3 is 16 residues. The CDR3 bases are TGTGCCAGCAGTGACACTAGCGGGAGGGCGTCAGAGACCCAGTCCTTC. Translation gives CASSDTSGRASETQSF.

This clonotype was detected ten times or more. The gene calls are TRBV27 and TRBJ2-7; D is undetermined. Trimming cost V 6 bases and J 2 bases, with 5 bases left between them. This CDR3 is built from 11 residues. CDR1 is MNHEY, CDR2 SMNVEV, per germline (reference sequence). CDR3: CASRDAYEQYF. CDR3 nucleotides: TGTGCCAGCAGGGACGCCTACGAGCAGTACTTC.

In this sample, this clonotype turned up a few times. The chain carries TRBV28 and TRBJ1-2, with 7 nucleotides matching TRBD1. The J segment lost 7 bases and the V segment lost 2 bases, leaving 10 bases of the junction unmatched. The germline gives CDR1 MDHEN, CDR2 SYDVKM. This CDR3 has 15 amino acids. CDR3 sequence reads: CASSLRGLLVSGYTF. The CDR3 region has the DNA TGTGCCAGCAGTTTAAGGGGGCTCCTGGTATCTGGCTACACCTTC.

This clonotype has at least ten counts. This sequence joins TRBV24-1 and TRBJ1-5; TRBD1 might be the D (5 bases). The V and J ends lost 3 bases and 2 bases respectively, with 7 bases between them. The length of the CDR3 is 14 residues. CDR1 and CDR2 from the germline V gene are KGHDR and SFDVKD. CDR3 in DNA: TGTGCCACCAGTGATACAGGTCGCAATCAGCCCCAGCATTTT. It specifies CATSDTGRNQPQHF.

Many counts were recorded for this clonotype. The CDR3 coding sequence is TGTGCCAGCAGTGCGGGACAGGGGGCCTACGAGCAGTACTTC. This gives the protein CASSAGQGAYEQYF. The chain joins TRBV12-3 or TRBV12-4 to TRBJ2-7, with 11 nucleotides matching TRBD1. The CDR3 is 14 residues long. The V gene end was trimmed by 5 bases and the J gene end by 2 bases; junction bases not matched to a gene: 2.

This clonotype occurred a few times. The chain joins TRBV27 to TRBJ2-7; D perhaps matches TRBD1 (6 bases). The germline V gene encodes CDR1 MNHEY and CDR2 SMNVEV (reference sequence). CDR3 size: 15 residues. V shed 3 bases and J shed 4 bases, with 16 bases lying between them. The chain's CDR3 is CASSFNGQRPYEQYF. CDR3 in DNA: TGTGCCAGCAGTTTTAACGGACAGAGACCATACGAGCAGTACTTC.

This clonotype showed up just once. A much larger clone differs from this one at a single base, so this may be a read error. This chain uses TRBV27 with TRBJ2-1; the D gene could be TRBD1 or TRBD2 (6 bases each). The CDR3 length is 15 residues. The germline V gene encodes CDR1 MNHEY and CDR2 SMNVEV (reference sequence). The CDR3, as DNA: TGTGCCGGCAGCCTAGGGGGGACTTCCTACAATGAGCAGTTCTTC. Translating gives CAGSLGGTSYNEQFF.

This clonotype was picked up a small number of times. This chain links TRBV2 with TRBJ2-2; 7 bases map to TRBD2. The J segment lost 0 bases and the V segment lost 6 bases, leaving 7 bases of the junction unmatched. CDR3 size: 16 residues. Looked up from germline, CDR1 is SNHLY and CDR2 is FYNNEI. CDR3 nucleotide sequence: TGTGCCAGCAGGGAGCGAGCGGGGACGAACACCGGGGAGCTGTTTTTT. Residues: CASRERAGTNTGELFF.

This clonotype has more than one count but fewer than ten. The chain links TRBV27 to TRBJ2-1; D is possibly TRBD2 (6 bases). Germline-derived CDR1 and CDR2 are MNHEY and SMNVEV (reference sequence). The CDR3 is 14 amino acids. Deletions cut 3 bases from V and 7 bases from J, with 13 bases between. This CDR3 reads CASSFLSGSNEQFF. DNA of the CDR3: TGTGCCAGCAGTTTTTTGAGCGGGTCAAATGAGCAGTTCTTC.

This clonotype was seen ten or more times. This sequence joins TRBV29-1 and TRBJ2-5; D might be TRBD1 (5 bases). CDR3 length: 14 amino acids. Trimming removed 1 base from V and 6 bases from J, with 15 bases in between. Germline CDR1 reads SQVTM; CDR2 reads ANQGSEA. CDR3 region: CSVEGIQGVQTQYF. CDR3 nucleotide sequence: TGCAGCGTTGAAGGCATCCAGGGCGTACAGACCCAGTACTTC.